This T cell receptor (beta chain) originates from a study of blood T cell repertoires in COVID-19. Overall study: Samples taken during acute and convalescent COVID-19 were collected in the United States, Italy and Spain. Sample material is recorded as cDNA or gDNA derived from T cells, B-cell-depleted T cells, or PBMCs.

As processed by the authors: It was from reference gene primer amplification that nucleated cell counts were estimated. Assay: immunoSEQ multiplex PCR; the TCRdb copy retains only in-frame clones and omits some. Clone size and the V and J calls come from that table; the DNA yielded D and trimming. The sample carries approximately 400,000 clones, 80% to 90% recorded once. A single count supports this clone. This CDR3 has 18 amino acids. V dropped 0 bases and J dropped 0 bases, with 16 bases sitting between them. Germline V lookup: CDR1 SGDLS, CDR2 YYNGEE. The clonotype originates from a man aged 35 to 55 with acute or convalescent COVID-19. Specimen: peripheral blood. This chain uses TRBV9 with TRBJ1-3; D is possibly TRBD1 (6 bases). The CDR3 nucleotides are TGTGCCAGCAGCGTAGCCTCCAGGGGCCCAAGCTCTGGAAACACCATATATTTT. Translating gives CASSVASRGPSSGNTIYF.